This TCR beta chain was sequenced for a study of blood T cell repertoires in COVID-19. Study-wide background: Sites in the United States, Italy and Spain provided acute and convalescent COVID-19 samples. Nucleic acid was either cDNA or gDNA, and it came from T cells, B-cell-depleted T cells, or PBMCs.

Deletions cut 0 bases from V and 5 bases from J, with 7 bases between. Germline V lookup: CDR1 LGHNA, CDR2 YSLEER. The CDR3 sequence is 14 residues long. Only in-frame clones appear in the TCRdb table, and some are missing; sequencing was by immunoSEQ multiplex PCR. The sample holds approximately 190,000 clones, 80% to 90% seen once. The sequence was collected from a man younger than 40 with active or convalescent COVID-19. Sequenced input: peripheral blood. The chain is built from TRBV4-3 and TRBJ1-4, with a possible D match to TRBD1 (5 bases). The CDR3 coding sequence is TGCGCCAGCAGCCAAGAGACAGAGAATGAAAAACTGTTTTTT. The encoded protein is CASSQETENEKLFF.